This TCR beta chain was captured in a study of memory CD4+ T cells and cytomegalovirus serostatus. Single viable CD3+CD4+CD8-CD45RO+ cells were sorted as the memory CD4+ T cells. This CDR3 has 14 residues. Germline V CDR1 and CDR2: MNHNS, SASEGT. The V end lost 5 bases, the J end lost 5 bases, and 12 bases lay between the germline ends. Here immunoSEQ multiplex PCR was the method, and the copy in TCRdb shows in-frame clones only, minus some. The sample has 50,000 to 65,000 clones, roughly 78% seen once. Source material: memory CD4+ T cells from blood. The sequence was collected from an adult in good health and CMV-seronegative. J is TRBJ1-4 and V is TRBV6-1; D is perhaps TRBD1 (6 bases). The CDR3 loop is CASSSGVLNEKLFF. CDR3 nucleotide sequence: TGTGCCAGCAGTTCAGGGGTACTGAATGAAAAACTGTTTTTT.